This TCR beta chain came from a study of blood T cell repertoires in COVID-19. Study-level background: Samples came from the United States, Italy and Spain, spanning acute and convalescent COVID-19. PBMCs, B-cell-depleted T cells, or T cells provided the cDNA or gDNA that made up the material.

Germline V gene sequence: CDR1 ENHRY, CDR2 SYGVKD. CDR3 length: 15 residues. V dropped 6 bases and J dropped 1 base, with 15 bases sitting between them. Per the original data handling: Reference gene primers were amplified, and this amplification served to estimate nucleated cell counts. Generated by immunoSEQ multiplex PCR, the TCRdb table keeps only in-frame clones and is missing some. V and J calls plus clone size are reproduced from that table; the DNA served to infer D and trimming. The repertoire holds fewer than 200,000 clones, with roughly nine tenths as singletons. The chain joins TRBV10-3 to TRBJ1-1; possible D gene TRBD1, 6 bases. The TCR comes from a man aged 18 to 29 who had recovered from COVID-19. Sequencing was performed on peripheral blood. The CDR3 nucleotides read TGTGCCATCAGAGAACGTAAACAGGGGAACACTGAAGCTTTCTTT. Translation: CAIRERKQGNTEAFF.